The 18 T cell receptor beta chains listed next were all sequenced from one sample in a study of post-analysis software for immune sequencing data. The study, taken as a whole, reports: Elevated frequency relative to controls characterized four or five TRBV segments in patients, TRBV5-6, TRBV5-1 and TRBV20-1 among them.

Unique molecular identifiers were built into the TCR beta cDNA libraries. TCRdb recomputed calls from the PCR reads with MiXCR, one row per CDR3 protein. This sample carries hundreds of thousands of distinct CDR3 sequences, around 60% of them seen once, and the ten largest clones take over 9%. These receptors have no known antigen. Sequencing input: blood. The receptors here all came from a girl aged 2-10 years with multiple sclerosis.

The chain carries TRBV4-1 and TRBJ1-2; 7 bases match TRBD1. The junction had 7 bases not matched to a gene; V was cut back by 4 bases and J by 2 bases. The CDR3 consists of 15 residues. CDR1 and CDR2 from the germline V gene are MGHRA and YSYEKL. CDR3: CASSPREGGNYGYTF. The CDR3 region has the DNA TGCGCCAGCAGCCCCCGGGAAGGGGGCAACTATGGCTACACCTTC.

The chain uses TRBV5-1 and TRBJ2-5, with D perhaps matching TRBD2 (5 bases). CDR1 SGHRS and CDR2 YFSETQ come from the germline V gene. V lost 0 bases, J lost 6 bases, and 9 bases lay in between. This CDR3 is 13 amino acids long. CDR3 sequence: CASSLGGMQTQYF. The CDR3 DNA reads TGCGCCAGCAGCTTGGGAGGGATGCAGACCCAGTACTTC.

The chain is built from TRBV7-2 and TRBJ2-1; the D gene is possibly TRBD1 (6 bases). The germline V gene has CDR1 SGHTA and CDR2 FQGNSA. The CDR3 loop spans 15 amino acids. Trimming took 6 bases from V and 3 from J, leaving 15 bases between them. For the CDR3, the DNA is TGTGCCAGCAGACCCCCGGGACACCACTACAATGAGCAGTTCTTC. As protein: CASRPPGHHYNEQFF. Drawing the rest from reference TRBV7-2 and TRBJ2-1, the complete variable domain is GAGVSQSPSNKVTEKGKDVELRCDPISGHTALYWYRQSLGQGLEFLIYFQGNSAPDKSGLPSDRFSAERTGGSVSTLTIQRTQQEDSAVYLCASRPPGHHYNEQFFGPGTRLTVL.

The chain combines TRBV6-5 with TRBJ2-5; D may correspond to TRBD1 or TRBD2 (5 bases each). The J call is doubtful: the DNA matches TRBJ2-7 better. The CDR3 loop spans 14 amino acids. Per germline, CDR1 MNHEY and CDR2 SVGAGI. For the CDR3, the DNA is TGTGCCAGCAGAAGGGGACCGAACTCCTACGAGCAGTACTTC. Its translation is CASRRGPNSYEQYF.

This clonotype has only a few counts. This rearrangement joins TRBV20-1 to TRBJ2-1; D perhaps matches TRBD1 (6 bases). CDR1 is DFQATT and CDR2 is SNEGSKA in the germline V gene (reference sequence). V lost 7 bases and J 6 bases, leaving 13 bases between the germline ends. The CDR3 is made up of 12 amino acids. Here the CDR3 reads CSVPQGSNEQFF. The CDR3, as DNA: TGCAGTGTACCACAGGGCAGCAATGAGCAGTTCTTC.

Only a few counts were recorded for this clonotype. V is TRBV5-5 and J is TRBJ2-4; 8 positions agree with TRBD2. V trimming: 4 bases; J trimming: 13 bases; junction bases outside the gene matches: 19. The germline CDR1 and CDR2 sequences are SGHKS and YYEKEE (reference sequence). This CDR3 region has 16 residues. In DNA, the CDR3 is TGTGCCAGCAGCCACCCGGCCGGGACTAGGTCTGGTGAGCAGTACTTC. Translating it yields CASSHPAGTRSGEQYF.

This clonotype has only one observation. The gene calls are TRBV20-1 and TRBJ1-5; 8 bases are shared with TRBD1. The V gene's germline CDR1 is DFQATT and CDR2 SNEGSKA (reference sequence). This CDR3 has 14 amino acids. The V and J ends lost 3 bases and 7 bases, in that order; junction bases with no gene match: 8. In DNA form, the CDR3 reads TGCAGTGCTAGCGGAGACAGGGGAGAACAGCCCCAGCATTTT. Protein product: CSASGDRGEQPQHF.

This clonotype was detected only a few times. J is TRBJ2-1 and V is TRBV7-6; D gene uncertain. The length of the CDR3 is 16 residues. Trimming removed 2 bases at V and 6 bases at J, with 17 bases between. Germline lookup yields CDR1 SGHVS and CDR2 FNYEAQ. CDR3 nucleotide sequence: TGTGCCAGCAGCTTACGAAGGGCCCTTCTGCCCAATGAGCAGTTCTTC. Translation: CASSLRRALLPNEQFF.

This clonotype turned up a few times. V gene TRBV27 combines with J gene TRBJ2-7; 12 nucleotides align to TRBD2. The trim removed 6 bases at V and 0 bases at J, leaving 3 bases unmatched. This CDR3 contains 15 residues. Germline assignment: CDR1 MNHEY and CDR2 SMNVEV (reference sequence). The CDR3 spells CASSSLAGGSYEQYF. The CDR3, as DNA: TGTGCCAGCAGCTCACTAGCGGGGGGCTCCTACGAGCAGTACTTC.

CDR3 sequence reads: CATKRGLGSYEQYF. CDR3 coding DNA: TGTGCCACTAAGCGGGGCCTTGGGTCCTACGAGCAGTACTTC. V gene TRBV19 combines with J gene TRBJ2-7; 7 bases are shared with TRBD2. Germline V gene sequence: CDR1 LNHDA, CDR2 SQIVND (reference sequence). The CDR3 consists of 14 residues. V shed 10 bases and J 1 base; nucleotides not matched to a gene: 10.

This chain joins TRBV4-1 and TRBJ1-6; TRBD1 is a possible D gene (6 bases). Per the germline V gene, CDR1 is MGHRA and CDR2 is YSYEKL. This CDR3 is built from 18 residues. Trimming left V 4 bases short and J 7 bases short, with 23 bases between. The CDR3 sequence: CASSPGKAQGVRNSPLHF. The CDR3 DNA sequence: TGCGCCAGCAGCCCCGGAAAGGCACAGGGCGTTCGGAATTCACCCCTCCACTTT.

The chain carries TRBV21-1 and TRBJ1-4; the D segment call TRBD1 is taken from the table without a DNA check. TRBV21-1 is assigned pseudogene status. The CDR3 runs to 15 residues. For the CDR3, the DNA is TGTGCCAGCAGCGCTAGGACCCCTGAGGGAGAAAAACTGTTTTTT. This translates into CASSARTPEGEKLFF.

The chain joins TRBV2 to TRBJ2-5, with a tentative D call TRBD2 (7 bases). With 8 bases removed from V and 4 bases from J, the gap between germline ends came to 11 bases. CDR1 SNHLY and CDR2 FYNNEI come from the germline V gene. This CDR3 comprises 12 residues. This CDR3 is CASGGASETQYF. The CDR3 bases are TGTGCCAGCGGGGGGGCCTCAGAGACCCAGTACTTC.

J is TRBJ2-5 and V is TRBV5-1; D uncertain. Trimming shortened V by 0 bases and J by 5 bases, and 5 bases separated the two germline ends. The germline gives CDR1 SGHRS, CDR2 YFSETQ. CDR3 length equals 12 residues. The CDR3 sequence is CASSLVMETQYF. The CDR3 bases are TGCGCCAGCAGCTTGGTTATGGAGACCCAGTACTTC. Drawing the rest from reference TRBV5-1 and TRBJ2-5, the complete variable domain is KAGVTQTPRYLIKTRGQQVTLSCSPISGHRSVSWYQQTPGQGLQFLFEYFSETQRNKGNFPGRFSGRQFSNSRSEMNVSTLELGDSALYLCASSLVMETQYFGPGTRLLVL.

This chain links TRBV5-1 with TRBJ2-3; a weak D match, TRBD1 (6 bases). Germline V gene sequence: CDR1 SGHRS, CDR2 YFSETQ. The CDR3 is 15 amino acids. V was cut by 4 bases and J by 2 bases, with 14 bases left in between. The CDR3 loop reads CASSPSTGFTDTQYF. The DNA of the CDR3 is TGCGCCAGCAGCCCCTCAACAGGGTTCACAGATACGCAGTATTTT.

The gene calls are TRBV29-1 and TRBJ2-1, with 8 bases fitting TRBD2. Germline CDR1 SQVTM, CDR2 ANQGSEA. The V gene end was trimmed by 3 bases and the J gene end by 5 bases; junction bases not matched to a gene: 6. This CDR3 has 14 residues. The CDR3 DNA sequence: TGCAGCGTTGACCGGGGGGGACTGGACAATGAGCAGTTCTTC. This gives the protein CSVDRGGLDNEQFF.

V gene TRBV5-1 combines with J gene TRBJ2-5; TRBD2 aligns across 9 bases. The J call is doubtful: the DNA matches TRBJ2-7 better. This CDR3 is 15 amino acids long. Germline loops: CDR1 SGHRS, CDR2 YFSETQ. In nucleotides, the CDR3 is TGCGCCAGCAGCACCGGAGAAGCGGGAGGTTCCGAGCAGTACTTC. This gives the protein CASSTGEAGGSEQYF.

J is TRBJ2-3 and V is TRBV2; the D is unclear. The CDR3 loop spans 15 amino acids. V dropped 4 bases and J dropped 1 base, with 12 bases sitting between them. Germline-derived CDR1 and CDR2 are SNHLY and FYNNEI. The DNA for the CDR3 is TGTGCCAGCAGTGTAGCAGCGTTTGGCACAGATACGCAGTATTTT. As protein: CASSVAAFGTDTQYF.